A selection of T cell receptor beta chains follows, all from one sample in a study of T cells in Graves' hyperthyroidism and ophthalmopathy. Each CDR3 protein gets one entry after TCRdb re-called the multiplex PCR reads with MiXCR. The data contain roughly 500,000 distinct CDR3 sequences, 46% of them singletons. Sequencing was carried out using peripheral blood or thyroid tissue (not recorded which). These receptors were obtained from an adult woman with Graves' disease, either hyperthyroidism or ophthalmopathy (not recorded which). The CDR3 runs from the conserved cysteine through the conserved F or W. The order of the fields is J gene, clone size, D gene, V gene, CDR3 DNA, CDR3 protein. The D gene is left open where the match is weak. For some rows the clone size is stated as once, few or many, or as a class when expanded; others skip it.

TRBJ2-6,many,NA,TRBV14,TGTGCCAGCAGCCAAGATGGGGCGGGACGACCCTCTGGGGCCAACGTCCTGACTTTC,CASSQDGAGRPSGANVLTF
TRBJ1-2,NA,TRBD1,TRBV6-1,TGTGCCAGCAGTTGGGCGACAGGGGTGCACTATGGCTACACCTTC,CASSWATGVHYGYTF
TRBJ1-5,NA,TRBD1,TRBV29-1,TGCAGCGCCGCAGGACAGGGTGGCAATCAGCCCCAGCATTTT,CSAAGQGGNQPQHF
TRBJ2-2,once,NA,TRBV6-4,TGTGCCAGCAGTTACTCGCGGCCTCCTCGGGAGCTGTTTTTT,CASSYSRPPRELFF
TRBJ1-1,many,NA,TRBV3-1,TGTGCCAGCAGCCAAGAGGCAGGAATGAACACTGAAGCTTTCTTT,CASSQEAGMNTEAFF
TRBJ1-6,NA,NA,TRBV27,TGTGCCAGCAGCCCAGATACCCCCGGGACAAGCTATAATTCACCCCTCCACTTT,CASSPDTPGTSYNSPLHF
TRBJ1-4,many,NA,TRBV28,TGTGCCAGCAGTCGAACGGCGGACAGACCTAATGAAAAACTGTTTTTT,CASSRTADRPNEKLFF
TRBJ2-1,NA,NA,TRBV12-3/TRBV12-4,TGTGCCAGCAGTTTAGCGGGAGCAGGATACAATGAGCAGTTCTTC,CASSLAGAGYNEQFF
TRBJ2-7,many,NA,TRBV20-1,TGCAGTGCAGAGGGGGATGAAGCCGAGCAGTACTTC,CSAEGDEAEQYF
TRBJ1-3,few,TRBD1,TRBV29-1,TGCAGCGTCGACAGGGCCGCTGGAAACACCATATATTTT,CSVDRAAGNTIYF
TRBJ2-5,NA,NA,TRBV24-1,TGTGCCACCAGTGATCCCGGACAGAGAGAGACCCAGTACTTC,CATSDPGQRETQYF
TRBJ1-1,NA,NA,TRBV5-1,TGCGCCAGCAGCTTGGACAGTCACACTGAAGCTTTCTTT,CASSLDSHTEAFF
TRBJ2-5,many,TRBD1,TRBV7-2,TGTGCCAGCAGCCGAACAGGGGAGCAGACCCAGTACTTC,CASSRTGEQTQYF
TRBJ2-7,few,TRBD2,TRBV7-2,TGTGCCAGCAGCTTCGACTTCTGGCGGGAGGCCTACGAGCAGTACTTC,CASSFDFWREAYEQYF
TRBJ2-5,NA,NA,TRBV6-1,TGTGCCAGCAGTGGGCTCGCGGGATCCCAAGAGACCCAGTACTTC,CASSGLAGSQETQYF
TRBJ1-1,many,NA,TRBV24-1,TGTGCCACCAGTGACTACAGGAGCACTGAAGCTTTCTTT,CATSDYRSTEAFF
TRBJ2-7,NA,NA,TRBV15,TGTGCCACCCGCGGAGCAGAGTACTCCTACGAGCAGTACTTC,CATRGAEYSYEQYF
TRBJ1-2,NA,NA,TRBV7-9,TGTGCCAGCAGCTTAGCGGCGAACAACTATGGCTACACCTTC,CASSLAANNYGYTF
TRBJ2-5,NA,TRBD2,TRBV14,TGTGCCAGCAGCCATGGGACTAGCAACCAAGAGACCCAGTACTTC,CASSHGTSNQETQYF
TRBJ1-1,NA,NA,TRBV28,TGTGCCAGCAGTCCGACGGGGCGTCTCACTGAAGCTTTCTTT,CASSPTGRLTEAFF
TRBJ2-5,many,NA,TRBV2,TGTGCCAGCTCCCTGGAGACTTACCAAGAGACCCAGTACTTC,CASSLETYQETQYF
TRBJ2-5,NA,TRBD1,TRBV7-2,TGTGCCAGCAGCAGAGGACAGGTCGAGACCCAGTACTTC,CASSRGQVETQYF
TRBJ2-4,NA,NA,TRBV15,TGTGCCACCAGCAGAGATGGGAGATGGGCCAAAAACATTCAGTACTTC,CATSRDGRWAKNIQYF